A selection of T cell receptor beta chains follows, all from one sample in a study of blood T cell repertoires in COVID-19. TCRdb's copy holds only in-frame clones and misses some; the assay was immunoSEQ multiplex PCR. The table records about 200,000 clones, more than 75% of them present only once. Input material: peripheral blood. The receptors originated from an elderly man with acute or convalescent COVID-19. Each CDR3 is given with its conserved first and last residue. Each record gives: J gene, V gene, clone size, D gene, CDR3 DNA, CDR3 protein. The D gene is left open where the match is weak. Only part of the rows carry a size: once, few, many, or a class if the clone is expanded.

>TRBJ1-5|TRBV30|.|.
TGTGCCTGGGCTACCTCACAGATTCAGCCCCAGCATTTT
CAWATSQIQPQHF
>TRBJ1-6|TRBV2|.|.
TGTGCCAGCAGTGAGAGTTCACCCCTCCACTTT
CASSESSPLHF
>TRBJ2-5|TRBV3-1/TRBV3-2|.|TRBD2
TGTGCCAGCAGCCAAGACCCCCTAGCGGGAGGGCTCGGAGAGACCCAGTACTTC
CASSQDPLAGGLGETQYF
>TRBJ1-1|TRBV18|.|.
TGTGCCAGCTCACCGCGACATAACACTGAAGCTTTCTTT
CASSPRHNTEAFF
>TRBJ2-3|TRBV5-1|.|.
TGCGCCAGCAGTCGGGACTCTAGCACAGATACGCAGTATTTT
CASSRDSSTDTQYF
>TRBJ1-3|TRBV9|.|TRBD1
TGTGCCAGCAGCGTCTCTACGGGACAGGGCCTCGGCTCGTCTGGAAACACCATATATTTT
CASSVSTGQGLGSSGNTIYF
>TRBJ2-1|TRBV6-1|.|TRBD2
TGTGCCAGCAGTGAAGAAGCGGGAGGGACCGGTAATGAGCAGTTCTTC
CASSEEAGGTGNEQFF
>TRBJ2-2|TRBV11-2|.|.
TGTGCCAGCAGCTCCTCAGGGGTCGCCGGGGAGCTGTTTTTT
CASSSSGVAGELFF
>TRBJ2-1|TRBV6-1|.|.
TGTGCCAGCAGTGAAGATTCGGGGCTGGGGACACTCTACAATGAGCAGTTCTTC
CASSEDSGLGTLYNEQFF
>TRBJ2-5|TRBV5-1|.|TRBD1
TGCGCCAGCAGCTTGGTAGGACAGGGGGCGGGAGAGACCCAGTACTTC
CASSLVGQGAGETQYF
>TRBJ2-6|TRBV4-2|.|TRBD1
TGTGCCAGCAGCCAAAGACAGGGGGAGCCTGGGGCCAACGTCCTGACTTTC
CASSQRQGEPGANVLTF
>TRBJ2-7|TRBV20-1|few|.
TGCAGTGCTAGTCTACGGGATAGGTACGAGCAGTACTTC
CSASLRDRYEQYF
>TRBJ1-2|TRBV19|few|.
TGTGCCAGTAGTGCGGCCGGGGGTGACTATGGCTACACCTTC
CASSAAGGDYGYTF
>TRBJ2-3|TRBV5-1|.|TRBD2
TGCGCCAGCAGCGCGGGACTAGCGGGAGGGTTCCGGGATACGCAGTATTTT
CASSAGLAGGFRDTQYF
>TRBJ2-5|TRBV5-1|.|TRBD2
TGCGCCAGCAGCTTGGTAGCGGGAGTGGAGACCCAGTACTTC
CASSLVAGVETQYF
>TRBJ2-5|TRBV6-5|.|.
TGTGCCAGCACCAGACTTATACAAGAGACCCAGTACTTC
CASTRLIQETQYF
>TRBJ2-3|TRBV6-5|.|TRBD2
TGTGCCAGCAGTTACACTGGCGGGAGAAGCACAGATACGCAGTATTTT
CASSYTGGRSTDTQYF
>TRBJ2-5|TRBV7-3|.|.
TGTGCCAGCAGCTTAACTGGGAGTACAGAGACCCAGTACTTC
CASSLTGSTETQYF
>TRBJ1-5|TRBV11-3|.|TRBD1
TGTGCCAGCAGTAGCAGGGGGGATCAGCCCCAGCATTTT
CASSSRGDQPQHF
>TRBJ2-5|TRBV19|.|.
TGTGCCAGTAGTATCGGCCAGGGGCTCCAAGAGACCCAGTACTTC
CASSIGQGLQETQYF
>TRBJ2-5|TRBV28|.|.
TGTGCCAGCAGTTTAATAGCGCAGACCCAAGAGACCCAGTACTTC
CASSLIAQTQETQYF
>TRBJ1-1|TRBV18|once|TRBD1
TGTGCCAGCTCACCCCCTGGGACAGGCCGGAGCAACACTGAAGCTTTCTTT
CASSPPGTGRSNTEAFF
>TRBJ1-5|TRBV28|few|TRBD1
TGTGCCAGCAGTTTTCAGGGGGGTGGCAATCAGCCCCAGCATTTT
CASSFQGGGNQPQHF
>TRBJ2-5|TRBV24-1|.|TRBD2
TGTGCCACCAGTGGATTTGGGGCTAGCGGGGGAGAGACCCAGTACTTC
CATSGFGASGGETQYF
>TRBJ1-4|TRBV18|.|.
TGTGCCAGCTCACCCAAGATGGGCGCAACTAATGAAAAACTGTTTTTT
CASSPKMGATNEKLFF
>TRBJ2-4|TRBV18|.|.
TGTGCCAGCTCACCAATACAGGGAACCAAAAACATTCAGTACTTC
CASSPIQGTKNIQYF
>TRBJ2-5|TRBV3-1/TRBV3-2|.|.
TGTGCCAGCAGCCGGAGAGGGGGTCGAGAGACCCAGTACTTC
CASSRRGGRETQYF
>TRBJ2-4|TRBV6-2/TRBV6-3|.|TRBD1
TGTGCCAGCAGTTCACCGGGACAGCAAACGCTAGCCAAAAACATTCAGTACTTC
CASSSPGQQTLAKNIQYF
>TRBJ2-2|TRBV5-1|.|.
TGCGCCAGCAGCTTGGGGTCGGGACACTCTTCGGGCACCGGGGAGCTGTTTTTT
CASSLGSGHSSGTGELFF
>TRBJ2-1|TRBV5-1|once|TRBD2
TGCGCCAGCAGCCGCGGGCTAGCGGGAGGGCCCTACTACAATGAGCAGTTCTTC
CASSRGLAGGPYYNEQFF
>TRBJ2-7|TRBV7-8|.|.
TGTGCCAGCAGCTTACTAGGGGGCGAGCAGTACTTC
CASSLLGGEQYF
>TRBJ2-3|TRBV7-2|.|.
TGTGCCAGCAGCTTGGGTCAGGTCCCAGATACGCAGTATTTT
CASSLGQVPDTQYF
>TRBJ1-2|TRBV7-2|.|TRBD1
TGTGCCAGCAGCTCTCCAGGGGGGACGTATGGCTACACCTTC
CASSSPGGTYGYTF